Each of the 2 T cell receptor beta chains below was sequenced from the same sample in a study of neoadjuvant nivolumab and ipilimumab in lung cancer. Profiling relied on immunoSEQ multiplex PCR, and the TCRdb table lists in-frame clones only, not all of them. The sample records roughly 7,300 clones, around 85% being singletons. The specimen was tumor tissue, collected after neoadjuvant nivolumab, alone or with ipilimumab, at or shortly before surgery. The receptors were sampled from an adult with non-small cell lung cancer.

This chain connects TRBV5-1 to TRBJ2-7; D not resolved. The CDR3 loop spans 14 amino acids. Germline V lookup: CDR1 SGHRS, CDR2 YFSETQ. V was cut by 0 bases and J by 0 bases, with 7 bases left in between. The CDR3 bases are TGCGCCAGCAGCTTGGGACTTCCCTCCTACGAGCAGTACTTC. The encoded protein is CASSLGLPSYEQYF.

This clone was seen more than once but under ten times. The chain combines TRBV5-1 with TRBJ2-7, with TRBD1 matching over 9 bases. V gave up 0 bases and J gave up 3 bases; unmatched junction bases: 1. Germline CDR1 is SGHRS and CDR2 is YFSETQ. CDR3 length: 14 residues. The CDR3 DNA follows: TGCGCCAGCAGCTTGGAGACAGGGGGCTACGAGCAGTACTTC. Translation: CASSLETGGYEQYF. The entire variable domain, with the rest obtained from reference TRBV5-1 and TRBJ2-7, is as follows: KAGVTQTPRYLIKTRGQQVTLSCSPISGHRSVSWYQQTPGQGLQFLFEYFSETQRNKGNFPGRFSGRQFSNSRSEMNVSTLELGDSALYLCASSLETGGYEQYFGPGTRLTVT.